Sequencing of this TCR beta chain was carried out in a study of CD8+CD57+ T cells in acquired aplastic anemia. Study-level information: An average of roughly 3.2 ug of DNA was obtained from sorted CD4+ and CD8+ cells. For CD4+ cells, healthy donors had an average of roughly 9.8 million reads. General study findings and limits: Controls and patients did not differ significantly in CD8+ Simpson's diversity. Common to patients and controls were twenty-nine CD8+ CDR3 sequences.

CDR3 and TCR beta VDJ profiling relied on a genomic DNA template. TCRdb re-called the reads with MiXCR, one entry per CDR3 protein. This sample carries roughly 86,000 distinct CDR3 sequences, less than 60% of them seen once, and the ten largest clones take 65% to 80%. Comments on this clonotype: Its antigen is unidentified.

Per the germline V gene, CDR1 is LNHNV and CDR2 is YYDKDF (reference sequence). The CDR3 has 14 amino acids. V shed 0 bases and J shed 3 bases, with 9 bases lying between them. Sequenced: sorted CD4+, CD8+, or CD8+CD57+ T cells (not recorded which) from PBMCs. The chain recombines TRBV15 with TRBJ2-7; D is uncertain. The sequence was obtained from a human donor in good health, serving as a control. For the CDR3, the DNA is TGTGCCACCAGCAGAGACACCAGCAGCTACGAGCAGTACTTC. Its protein is CATSRDTSSYEQYF.